The 19 T cell receptor beta chains given below trace back to one sample, sequenced in a study of cytomegalovirus exposure and HLA in healthy donors. 60 Vbeta and 13 Jbeta primers were used in PCR. TCRdb's copy holds only in-frame clones and misses some; the assay was immunoSEQ multiplex PCR. The sample contains about 95,000 clones, 75% to 85% of which appear only once. The specimen was PBMCs. These receptors originate from a man aged 18 to 30 in good health and CMV-seropositive.

This chain joins TRBV10-1 and TRBJ2-7; 8 bases are a match to TRBD2. This CDR3 spans 14 amino acids. Per the germline V gene, CDR1 is WNHNN and CDR2 is SYGVQD (reference sequence). Losses at the gene ends were 3 bases for V and 2 bases for J; bases not matched to a gene: 3. The CDR3 sequence: CASSETGLAYEQYF. The CDR3 DNA is TGCGCCAGCAGTGAAACGGGACTAGCCTACGAGCAGTACTTC.

The chain links TRBV5-4 to TRBJ2-7; 12 positions match TRBD2. After removal of 6 bases from V and 7 bases from J, the junction contained 11 bases not matched to a gene. This CDR3 is 15 amino acids long. Germline V gene data show CDR1 as SGHNT and CDR2 as YYREEE (reference sequence). The CDR3 DNA follows: TGTGCCAGCAAAAGGGCTAGCGGGGGGGCAAATGAGCAGTACTTC. This encodes CASKRASGGANEQYF.

The chain recombines TRBV7-6 with TRBJ2-7, with D perhaps TRBD2 (6 bases). The CDR3 length is 14 residues. V was cut by 5 bases and J by 2 bases, with 13 bases left in between. CDR1 and CDR2 from the germline V gene are SGHVS and FNYEAQ. The CDR3 sequence: CASSPEGVAYEQYF. CDR3 DNA sequence: TGTGCCAGCAGCCCGGAGGGCGTAGCCTACGAGCAGTACTTC.

This clone was counted only a few times. This chain connects TRBV4-1 to TRBJ1-1; TRBD1 matches at 7 bases. This CDR3 spans 17 amino acids. The germline V gene encodes CDR1 MGHRA and CDR2 YSYEKL. J gave up 1 base and V 0 bases, and 8 bases lay outside the gene matches. CDR3 residues: CASSQEERGQRNTEAFF. The CDR3 coding sequence is TGCGCCAGCAGCCAAGAAGAAAGGGGACAGAGGAACACTGAAGCTTTCTTT.

This clone has just a few counts. The V and J genes are TRBV5-1 and TRBJ1-3; 8 nucleotides align to TRBD1. The V segment lost 5 bases and the J segment 3 bases; nucleotides outside the gene matches: 7. The germline gives CDR1 SGHRS, CDR2 YFSETQ. CDR3 size: 15 residues. CDR3 sequence: CASSPDRGRGNTIYF. The CDR3 region has the DNA TGCGCCAGCAGTCCAGACAGGGGCCGTGGAAACACCATATATTTT.

This clone showed up just a few times. The rearrangement uses TRBV4-1 and TRBJ2-3; tentative D call: TRBD2 (6 bases). This CDR3 is 17 amino acids long. Germline lookup yields CDR1 MGHRA and CDR2 YSYEKL. V was pared by 4 bases and J by 2 bases, with 19 bases between. For the CDR3, the DNA is TGCGCCAGCAGCCCCGACCGATGGGACTTAAACACAGATACGCAGTATTTT. Its translation: CASSPDRWDLNTDTQYF.

V usage is TRBV7-8 and J usage is TRBJ1-5; D not certain. Germline CDR1 is SGHVS and CDR2 is FQNEAQ. The CDR3 is 15 amino acids. The V end lost 5 bases, the J end lost 7 bases, and 18 bases lay between the germline ends. The CDR3 here is CASSRTGIRGQPQHF. The DNA for the CDR3 is TGTGCCAGCAGCAGAACGGGCATCCGCGGGCAGCCCCAGCATTTT.

The chain has TRBV5-1 and TRBJ2-1, with 11 positions matching TRBD2. The CDR3 spans 15 residues. The germline CDR1 and CDR2 sequences are SGHRS and YFSETQ. V was pared by 4 bases and J by 3 bases, with 3 bases of the junction left unmatched. This CDR3 is CASSVGTSGYNEQFF. Here the CDR3 DNA reads TGCGCCAGCAGCGTCGGGACTAGCGGCTACAATGAGCAGTTCTTC.

This clone has only a few counts. J is TRBJ1-5 and V is TRBV6-1; D not resolved. Germline loops: CDR1 MNHNS, CDR2 SASEGT. This CDR3 comprises 13 residues. Trimming pared 3 bases from V and 5 bases from J, leaving 8 bases between. In DNA form, the CDR3 reads TGTGCCAGCAGTGAGGCGGCTCATCAGCCCCAGCATTTT. As protein: CASSEAAHQPQHF.

CDR3: CASSEYQTGGQPQHF. CDR3 bases: TGTGCCAGCAGTGAATATCAAACAGGAGGGCAGCCCCAGCATTTT. V usage is TRBV6-1 and J usage is TRBJ1-5; D is perhaps TRBD1 (5 bases). With 2 bases removed from V and 7 bases from J, the gap between germline ends came to 15 bases. This CDR3 spans 15 amino acids. Germline V gives CDR1 MNHNS, CDR2 SASEGT.

The chain joins TRBV5-1 to TRBJ2-7; D might be TRBD1 (6 bases). Trimming shortened V by 4 bases and J by 4 bases, and 9 bases separated the two germline ends. Germline CDR1 reads SGHRS; CDR2 reads YFSETQ. The CDR3 runs 12 residues. CDR3 region: CASSAQGYEQYF. The CDR3 nucleotides are TGCGCCAGCAGCGCACAGGGATACGAGCAGTACTTC.

J is TRBJ1-6 and V is TRBV5-1; 9 positions match TRBD1. The CDR3 consists of 15 residues. The ends lost 2 bases at V and 9 bases at J; junction bases unmatched: 6. Germline V CDR1 and CDR2: SGHRS, YFSETQ. The CDR3 DNA is TGCGCCAGCAGCTTCGGGACAGGGTTCTCTTCACCCCTCCACTTT. It translates to CASSFGTGFSSPLHF.

The chain recombines TRBV30 with TRBJ1-2, with D possibly matching TRBD1 (5 bases). Germline V gene sequence: CDR1 GTSNPN, CDR2 SVGIG (reference sequence). The CDR3 spans 13 residues. CDR3 sequence reads: CATNFQGNYGYTF. The CDR3 nucleotides are TGTGCAACCAACTTTCAGGGCAACTATGGCTACACCTTC.

This chain joins TRBV9 and TRBJ2-2; maybe TRBD2 (7 bases). Germline CDR1 is SGDLS and CDR2 is YYNGEE. Trimming took off 3 bases at V and 5 bases at J, with 20 bases between the two ends. The CDR3 contains 17 residues. For the CDR3, the DNA is TGTGCCAGCAGCGCCGGTACGGGCGGGGGCTTGACCGGGGAGCTGTTTTTT. Translated: CASSAGTGGGLTGELFF.

The chain combines TRBV7-6 with TRBJ1-6, with D unclear. Germline V gene data show CDR1 as SGHVS and CDR2 as FNYEAQ. Deletions cut 3 bases from V and 7 bases from J, with 10 bases between. CDR3 length: 14 residues. The CDR3, as DNA: TGTGCCAGCAGCTTCGGTAGCACCAATTCACCCCTCCACTTT. This sequence encodes CASSFGSTNSPLHF.

The rearrangement joins TRBV5-1 to TRBJ1-1; tentative D call: TRBD1 (6 bases). V was trimmed by 1 base and J by 1 base, leaving 11 bases between them. This CDR3 has 15 amino acids. The germline gives CDR1 SGHRS, CDR2 YFSETQ. CDR3: CASSLPGTPNTEAFF. The CDR3 DNA reads as TGCGCCAGCAGCTTGCCCGGGACACCGAACACTGAAGCTTTCTTT.

The rearrangement uses TRBV5-1 and TRBJ1-1; possibly TRBD1 for D (5 bases). The CDR3 sequence is 13 residues long. The germline V gene has CDR1 SGHRS and CDR2 YFSETQ. V lost 4 bases and J 11 bases, leaving 18 bases between the germline ends. The CDR3 region is CASSTDRRQSAFF. The CDR3, as DNA: TGCGCCAGCAGCACCGATCGACGACAGAGCGCTTTCTTT.

This clone was observed a few times. The chain is built from TRBV10-3 and TRBJ2-7; weak D call: TRBD1 (5 bases). Germline-derived CDR1 and CDR2 are ENHRY and SYGVKD. This CDR3 is 14 amino acids long. Trimming shortened V by 3 bases and J by 4 bases, and 13 bases separated the two germline ends. CDR3 in amino acids: CAISDIYQGYEQYF. CDR3 nucleotides: TGTGCCATCAGTGACATATACCAGGGTTACGAGCAGTACTTC.

In its sample, this clone was seen once. V and J are TRBV4-1 and TRBJ1-2; D not resolved. The CDR3 covers 13 residues. V was trimmed by 4 bases and J by 8 bases, leaving 14 bases between them. In germline, CDR1 is MGHRA, CDR2 YSYEKL. CDR3 nucleotides: TGCGCCAGCAGCCCGTTGGGAGGGAGGGGCTACACCTTC. Translation: CASSPLGGRGYTF.